These 16 T cell receptor beta chains came from one sample sequenced in a study of T-cell memory formation after mild COVID-19. MiXCR, applied by TCRdb to the 5' RACE reads, yields one record per CDR3 protein. The sample lists roughly 400,000 distinct CDR3 sequences; approximately 16% were seen once. Sequenced input: PBMCs or a T cell subset sorted from them (not recorded which). These receptors originate from a man aged 18 to 29 who had mild COVID-19 (a few samples of this study predate the infection). Cell type and time point are not known.

The V and J genes are TRBV6-5 and TRBJ2-7; the D gene could be TRBD1 or TRBD2 (7 bases each). Germline CDR1 reads MNHEY; CDR2 reads SVGAGI. The CDR3 runs 15 residues. Trimming removed 5 bases from V and 6 bases from J, with 20 bases in between. The CDR3 region is CASSRAGQPLSEQYF. CDR3 nucleotides: TGTGCCAGCAGTAGAGCGGGACAGCCCCTTTCCGAGCAGTACTTC.

This clonotype was seen just once. V is TRBV30 and J is TRBJ2-7, with D possibly being TRBD1 (7 bases). CDR1 GTSNPN and CDR2 SVGIG come from the germline V gene (reference sequence). The CDR3 extends over 13 amino acids. V shed 3 bases and J shed 6 bases, with 15 bases lying between them. The CDR3 DNA reads as TGTGCCTGGAGCAGACAGGGAGGTGGCGAGCAGTACTTC. Protein sequence: CAWSRQGGGEQYF.

The chain has TRBV4-3 and TRBJ2-2; TRBD2 might be the D (6 bases). This CDR3 has 14 residues. Per germline, CDR1 LGHNA and CDR2 YSLEER. The V and J ends lost 6 bases and 9 bases respectively, with 17 bases between them. Written as DNA, the CDR3 is TGCGCCAGCAGGCGCACGGGGGAGGCGAGGGAGCTGTTTTTT. It specifies CASRRTGEARELFF.

The CDR3 spells CASSFSPGNSPLHF. As DNA, the CDR3 is TGTGCCAGCAGTTTTAGTCCGGGAAATTCACCCCTCCACTTT. The rearrangement uses TRBV12-3 or TRBV12-4 and TRBJ1-6; D is unclear. V was clipped by 3 bases and J by 7 bases, with 10 bases between them. This CDR3 comprises 14 residues.

The rearrangement joins TRBV25-1 to TRBJ2-3; TRBD1 agrees at 11 bases. The CDR3 runs 14 residues. CDR1 MGHDK and CDR2 SYGVNS come from the germline V gene. Trimming took 4 bases from V and 7 from J; bases not matched to a gene: 4. DNA for the CDR3: TGTGCCAGCAGTGGGGACAGGGGGGCGTATACGCAGTATTTT. The encoded protein is CASSGDRGAYTQYF.

The rearrangement links TRBV5-6 to TRBJ1-2; 9 nucleotides match TRBD1. The CDR3 extends over 14 amino acids. Trimming removed 3 bases from V and 3 bases from J; junction bases left unmatched: 3. The germline V gene has CDR1 SGHDT and CDR2 YYEEEE. Written as DNA, the CDR3 is TGTGCCAGCAGCTCGGGACAGGGTTACTATGGCTACACCTTC. Protein: CASSSGQGYYGYTF.

The chain links TRBV29-1 to TRBJ1-1; 7 nucleotides line up with TRBD1. Losses at the gene ends were 5 bases for V and 4 bases for J; bases not matched to a gene: 7. The CDR3 contains 13 residues. Germline V gene lookup returns CDR1 SQVTM and CDR2 ANQGSEA. For the CDR3, the DNA is TGCAGCGTTAAAAAAGGGACAGCCACTGAAGCTTTCTTT. This encodes CSVKKGTATEAFF.

This chain joins TRBV5-1 and TRBJ1-1, with D uncertain. The CDR3 consists of 14 residues. Germline-derived CDR1 and CDR2 are SGHRS and YFSETQ. The V and J ends lost 2 bases and 1 base respectively, with 9 bases between them. The CDR3 spells CASSFTAGNTEAFF. The CDR3 DNA is TGCGCCAGCAGCTTTACTGCCGGGAACACTGAAGCTTTCTTT.

This clonotype was seen more than once but under ten times. The chain joins TRBV4-2 to TRBJ2-2, with D hard to call. The germline gives CDR1 LGHNA, CDR2 YNFKEQ. The CDR3 is 14 residues long. Deletions cut 1 base from V and 7 bases from J, with 10 bases between. The CDR3 DNA sequence: TGTGCCAGCAGCCAAGCAGGATATGACGGGGAGCTGTTTTTT. Translated, it gives CASSQAGYDGELFF.

This clonotype has just a few counts. The V gene is TRBV4-1, the J gene TRBJ1-3; D ambiguous. The CDR3 consists of 15 residues. Trimming took 4 bases from V and 0 from J, leaving 10 bases between them. In germline, CDR1 is MGHRA, CDR2 YSYEKL. CDR3: CASSRATGSGNTIYF. The CDR3, as DNA: TGCGCCAGCAGCCGCGCCACCGGCTCTGGAAACACCATATATTTT.

This chain links TRBV6-6 with TRBJ1-5; 9 bases line up with TRBD1. Per the germline V gene, CDR1 is MNHNY and CDR2 is SVGAGI (reference sequence). This CDR3 has 15 residues. V trimming: 4 bases; J trimming: 3 bases; junction bases outside the gene matches: 4. CDR3 DNA sequence: TGTGCCAGCAGTTCGACAGGGGGAATCAATCAGCCCCAGCATTTT. It yields the protein CASSSTGGINQPQHF.

This clonotype turned up a few times. This sequence joins TRBV5-1 and TRBJ2-2, with D tentatively TRBD1 or TRBD2 (5 bases each). Germline V gene lookup returns CDR1 SGHRS and CDR2 YFSETQ. The CDR3 has 15 amino acids. The V and J ends lost 4 bases and 6 bases respectively, with 16 bases between them. As DNA, the CDR3 is TGCGCCAGCAGCGGGGGTGGAGGCCCCCCCGGGGAGCTGTTTTTT. Protein product: CASSGGGGPPGELFF.

The CDR3, as DNA: TGCAGCGTTAAACCGACCACCGACGGAGGGAGGGGCGAGCAGTACTTC. This codes for CSVKPTTDGGRGEQYF. The J gene is TRBJ2-7, the V gene TRBV29-1; 7 bases match TRBD2. Trimming removed 5 bases from V and 6 bases from J; junction bases left unmatched: 19. This CDR3 has 16 amino acids. The germline V gene has CDR1 SQVTM and CDR2 ANQGSEA.

This chain joins TRBV12-3 or TRBV12-4 and TRBJ1-6; a possible D gene is TRBD1 (5 bases). This CDR3 spans 15 amino acids. V dropped 7 bases and J dropped 5 bases, with 15 bases sitting between them. The CDR3 loop is CASMGRSRDNSPLHF. The CDR3 region has the DNA TGTGCCAGCATGGGTCGTAGCAGGGATAATTCACCCCTCCACTTT.

This rearrangement joins TRBV5-1 to TRBJ2-7, with D perhaps matching TRBD1 (6 bases). The length of the CDR3 is 13 residues. V lost 0 bases and J 6 bases, leaving 10 bases between the germline ends. Germline V gives CDR1 SGHRS, CDR2 YFSETQ. CDR3 sequence (DNA): TGCGCCAGCAGCTTGGTACAGGGTGGCGAGCAGTACGTC. Translation gives CASSLVQGGEQYV.

The chain joins TRBV6-2 or TRBV6-3 to TRBJ2-7, with D maybe TRBD2 (6 bases). V was pared by 4 bases and J by 2 bases, with 15 bases between. The CDR3 covers 15 residues. Germline loops: CDR1 MNHEY, CDR2 SVGEGT. The CDR3 DNA follows: TGTGCCAGCAGTTCCCTGAGACTAGGGGCCTACGAGCAGTACGTC. Its protein is CASSSLRLGAYEQYV.